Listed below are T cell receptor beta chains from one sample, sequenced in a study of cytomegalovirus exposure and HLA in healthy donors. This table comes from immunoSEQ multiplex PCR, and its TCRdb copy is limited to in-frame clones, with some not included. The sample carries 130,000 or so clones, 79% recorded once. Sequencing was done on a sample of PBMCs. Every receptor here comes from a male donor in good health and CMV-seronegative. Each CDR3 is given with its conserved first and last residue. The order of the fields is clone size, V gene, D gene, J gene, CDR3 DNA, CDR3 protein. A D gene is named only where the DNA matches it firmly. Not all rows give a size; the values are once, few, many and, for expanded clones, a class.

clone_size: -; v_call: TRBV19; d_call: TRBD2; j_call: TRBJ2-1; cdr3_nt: TGTGCCAGTACCCTAGGACTAGCGGCCAATGAGCAGTTCTTC; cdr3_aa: CASTLGLAANEQFF
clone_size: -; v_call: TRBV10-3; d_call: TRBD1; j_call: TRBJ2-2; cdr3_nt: TGTGCCATCAGAGGAATACCAGGGACAGGACAGTACACCGGGGAGCTGTTTTTT; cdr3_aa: CAIRGIPGTGQYTGELFF
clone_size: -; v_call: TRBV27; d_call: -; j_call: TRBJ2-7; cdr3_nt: TGTGCCAGCAGCCCGACAGGTTACTACGAGCAGTACTTC; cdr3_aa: CASSPTGYYEQYF
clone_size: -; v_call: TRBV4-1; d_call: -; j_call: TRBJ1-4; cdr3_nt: TGCGCCAGCAGCCAAGGCAGGGGAATGCGGGAAAAACTGTTTTTT; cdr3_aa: CASSQGRGMREKLFF
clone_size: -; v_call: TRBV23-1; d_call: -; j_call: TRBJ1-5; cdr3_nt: TGCGCCAGCAGTCCCAACAGGGCGGTCAATCAGCCCCAGCATTTT; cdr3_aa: CASSPNRAVNQPQHF
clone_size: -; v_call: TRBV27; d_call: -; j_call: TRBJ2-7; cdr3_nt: TGTGCCAGCATTAACAGGGTGGGAGAGCAGTACTTC; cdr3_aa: CASINRVGEQYF
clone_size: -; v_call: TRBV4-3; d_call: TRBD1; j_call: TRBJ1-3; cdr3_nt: TGCGCCAGCAGCCAAGGGGACAGGGCGGCGGGAAACACCATATATTTT; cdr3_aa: CASSQGDRAAGNTIYF
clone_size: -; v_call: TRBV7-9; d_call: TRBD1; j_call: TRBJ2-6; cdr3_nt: TGTGCCAGCAGCTCGACCGGACAGGGAAGCTCTGGGGCCAACGTCCTGACTTTC; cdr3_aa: CASSSTGQGSSGANVLTF
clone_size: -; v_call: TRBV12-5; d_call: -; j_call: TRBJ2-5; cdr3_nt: TGTGCTAGTGGTTTGGAGGGGGGGCGGCAAGAGACCCAGTACTTC; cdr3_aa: CASGLEGGRQETQYF
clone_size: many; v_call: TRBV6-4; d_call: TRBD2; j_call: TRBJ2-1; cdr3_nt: TGTGCCAGCAGTAGCGGGGGGGCCCACAATGAGCAGTTCTTC; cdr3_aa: CASSSGGAHNEQFF
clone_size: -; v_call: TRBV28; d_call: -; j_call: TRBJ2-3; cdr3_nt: TGTGCCAGCAGCAACACACGGACAGCAGATACGCAGTATTTT; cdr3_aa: CASSNTRTADTQYF
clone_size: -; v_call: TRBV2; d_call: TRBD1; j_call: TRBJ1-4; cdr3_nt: TGTGCCAGCAGTAACAGGGGCGGACCGGGTGAAAAACTGTTTTTT; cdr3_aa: CASSNRGGPGEKLFF
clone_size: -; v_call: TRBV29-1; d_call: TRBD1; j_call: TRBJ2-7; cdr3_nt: TGCAGCGTTGTGGTCCAGGGGGCTGGGTACGAGCAGTACTTC; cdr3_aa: CSVVVQGAGYEQYF
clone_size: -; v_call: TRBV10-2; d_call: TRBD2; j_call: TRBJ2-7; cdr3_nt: TGCGCCAGCAGTGTACTAGCGGGGGGGCCCTACGAGCAGTACTTC; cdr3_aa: CASSVLAGGPYEQYF
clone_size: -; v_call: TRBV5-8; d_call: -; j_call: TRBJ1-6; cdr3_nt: TGTGCCAGCAGCTTGGCCGGTCGCCGGGGAGGAAGGGATTCACCCCTCCACTTT; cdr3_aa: CASSLAGRRGGRDSPLHF
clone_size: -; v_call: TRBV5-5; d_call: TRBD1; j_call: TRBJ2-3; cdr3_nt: TGTGCCAGCAGGTCAACCGGGACAGGGGAATTAGATACGCAGTATTTT; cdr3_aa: CASRSTGTGELDTQYF
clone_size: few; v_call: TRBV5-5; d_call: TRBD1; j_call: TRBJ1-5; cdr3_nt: TGTGCCAGCAGCCCAATGGGACAGGGAAATCAGCCCCAGCATTTT; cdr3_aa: CASSPMGQGNQPQHF
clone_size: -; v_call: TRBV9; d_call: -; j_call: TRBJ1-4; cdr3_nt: TGTGCCAGCAGCTCACAGGGAGGGAGGGAAAAACTGTTTTTT; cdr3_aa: CASSSQGGREKLFF
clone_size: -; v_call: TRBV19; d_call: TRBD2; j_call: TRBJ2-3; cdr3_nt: TGTGCCAGTACCGCGGGACTAGCCTTCACAGATACGCAGTATTTT; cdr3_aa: CASTAGLAFTDTQYF
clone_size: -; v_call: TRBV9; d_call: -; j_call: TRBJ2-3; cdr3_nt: TGTGCCAGCAGCGTAGAACTATTCAGCACAGATACGCAGTATTTT; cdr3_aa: CASSVELFSTDTQYF
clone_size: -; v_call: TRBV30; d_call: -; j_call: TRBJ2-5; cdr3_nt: TGTGCCTGGAGTGTAACAGAAGAGACCCAGTACTTC; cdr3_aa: CAWSVTEETQYF
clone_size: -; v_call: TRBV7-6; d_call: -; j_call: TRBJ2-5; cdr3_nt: TGTGCCAGCAGCTTAGCGGGGCAGGCAGACAGGGAGACCCAGTACTTC; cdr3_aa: CASSLAGQADRETQYF
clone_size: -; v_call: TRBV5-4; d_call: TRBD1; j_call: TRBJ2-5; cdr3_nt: TGTGCCAGCAGCCGGAGGGACAGGGGGCTGCAAGAGACCCAGTACTTC; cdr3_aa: CASSRRDRGLQETQYF
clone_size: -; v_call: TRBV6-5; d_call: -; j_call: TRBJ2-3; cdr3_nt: TGTGCCAGCAGTTACTCTCCTAGCCCCAGCACAGATACGCAGTATTTT; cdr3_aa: CASSYSPSPSTDTQYF
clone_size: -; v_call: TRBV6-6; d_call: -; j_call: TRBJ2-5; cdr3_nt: TGTGCCAGCAGGCCTGGCGGGACTCAAGAGACCCAGTACTTC; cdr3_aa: CASRPGGTQETQYF
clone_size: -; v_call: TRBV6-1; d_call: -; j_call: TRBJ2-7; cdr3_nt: TGTGCCAGCGAGTTGAGGGGGATAGCCCAGTACTTC; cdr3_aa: CASELRGIAQYF
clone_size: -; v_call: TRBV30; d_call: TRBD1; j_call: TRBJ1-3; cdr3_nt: TGTGCCTGGAGTACGGGACAGATGGCTGGAAACACCATATATTTT; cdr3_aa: CAWSTGQMAGNTIYF
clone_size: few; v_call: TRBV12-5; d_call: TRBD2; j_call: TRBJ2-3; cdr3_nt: TGTGCTAGTGGTTTGGGGAGCGGGGGAACAGATACGCAGTATTTT; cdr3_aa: CASGLGSGGTDTQYF